This T cell receptor (beta chain) was sequenced during a study of T cells in Graves' hyperthyroidism and ophthalmopathy. Overall study findings and caveats: With a median lead of around 6.7 months before onset, the model predicted ophthalmopathy. Most thyroid clonotypes expanded above 0.001 appeared in blood too.

Lactation, pregnancy, other autoimmune disease or uncontrolled infection led to exclusion of patients. Diagnoses used clinical symptoms, serum thyroxine and TRAb, thyroid ultrasound and orbital computed tomography. TCR beta CDR3 sequences were amplified from RNA transcripts. The HTBI set primed first-round TCR CDR3 RT-PCR. MiXCR was run by TCRdb on the multiplex PCR reads, yielding one entry per CDR3 protein. The table shows fewer than 650,000 distinct CDR3 sequences, with about 15% occurring only once. The V and J ends lost 2 bases and 4 bases, in that order; junction bases with no gene match: 7. The germline V gene has CDR1 DFQATT and CDR2 SNEGSKA (reference sequence). This CDR3 has 16 residues. Regarding this clonotype: Its target is unknown.

The TCR comes from a woman in her thirties or forties with Graves' ophthalmopathy. The sample was blood. The genes are TRBV20-1 and TRBJ2-7; TRBD2 matches 14 bases. The CDR3 is CSARLGTSGSVYEQYF. CDR3 sequence (DNA): TGCAGTGCTAGATTGGGGACTAGCGGGAGTGTTTACGAGCAGTACTTC.